The 21 T cell receptor beta chains in this list originate from one sample, sequenced in a study of cytomegalovirus exposure and HLA in healthy donors. Primers: 60 Vbeta forward and 13 Jbeta reverse. Clones were sequenced by immunoSEQ multiplex PCR, and TCRdb holds only the in-frame ones, with some missing. Found here are over 80,000 clones, under 90% of them singletons; the top ten hold about 4%. Material: PBMCs. The source is a middle-aged man in good health and CMV-seronegative.

The chain links TRBV7-2 to TRBJ1-2, with a tentative D call TRBD1 (6 bases). Germline V CDR1 and CDR2: SGHTA, FQGNSA. Trimming removed 3 bases at V and 4 bases at J, with 6 bases between. The length of the CDR3 is 12 residues. CDR3 in DNA: TGTGCCAGCAGCTTGGACAGCTATGGCTACACCTTC. As protein: CASSLDSYGYTF.

This chain connects TRBV19 to TRBJ2-5, with 8 bases matching TRBD1. This CDR3 spans 13 amino acids. The trim removed 5 bases at V and 5 bases at J, leaving 4 bases unmatched. The germline V gene has CDR1 LNHDA and CDR2 SQIVND (reference sequence). CDR3 amino acids: CASSPDREETQYF. The CDR3 nucleotides read TGTGCCAGTAGTCCGGACAGGGAGGAGACCCAGTACTTC. Filled out from reference TRBV19 and TRBJ2-5, the complete variable domain reads DGGITQSPKYLFRKEGQNVTLSCEQNLNHDAMYWYRQDPGQGLRLIYYSQIVNDFQKGDIAEGYSVSREKKESFPLTVTSAQKNPTAFYLCASSPDREETQYFGPGTRLLVL.

The chain recombines TRBV28 with TRBJ2-7; 7 bases map to TRBD1. Germline values: CDR1 MDHEN, CDR2 SYDVKM. The CDR3 extends over 15 amino acids. The V and J ends lost 7 bases and 2 bases, in that order; junction bases with no gene match: 11. The CDR3 DNA is TGTGCCAGCACCGCGACCGGGACAGCGACCTACGAGCAGTACTTC. Translation: CASTATGTATYEQYF.

This clone showed up just once. The rearrangement links TRBV9 to TRBJ1-3, with TRBD1 as a possible D gene (5 bases). This CDR3 has 15 amino acids. The germline V gene encodes CDR1 SGDLS and CDR2 YYNGEE. V lost 3 bases to trimming and J lost 0 bases, with 10 bases between them. Written as DNA, the CDR3 is TGTGCCAGCAGCGGTTCAGGGCGCTCTGGAAACACCATATATTTT. Protein: CASSGSGRSGNTIYF.

The chain has TRBV10-3 and TRBJ2-2; the D gene is possibly TRBD2 (6 bases). Trimming took off 8 bases at V and 7 bases at J, with 14 bases between the two ends. This CDR3 is 13 amino acids long. The germline V gene encodes CDR1 ENHRY and CDR2 SYGVKD. CDR3 protein: CAIRMTSVGELFF. CDR3 DNA: TGTGCCATCCGGATGACTAGTGTCGGGGAGCTGTTTTTT.

This clone was detected a few times. The chain is built from TRBV6-1 and TRBJ1-5, with D tentatively TRBD1 (6 bases). Germline values: CDR1 MNHNS, CDR2 SASEGT. This CDR3 is built from 14 residues. The ends were cut back, 6 bases at V and 2 bases at J, with 11 bases in the middle. The CDR3 bases are TGTGCCAGCAGAGCCAACAGGGGCAATCAGCCCCAGCATTTT. Its translation: CASRANRGNQPQHF.

The chain couples TRBV6-5 to TRBJ1-6; maybe TRBD1 (6 bases). The germline V and J ends were trimmed by 7 bases and 10 bases, with 20 bases remaining between them. Germline CDR1 is MNHEY and CDR2 is SVGAGI. The CDR3 is made up of 15 amino acids. The CDR3 nucleotides read TGTGCCAGCAATCAACAACCGGGACAAGGCTCACCCCTCCACTTT. Encoded protein: CASNQQPGQGSPLHF.

The genes are TRBV7-2 and TRBJ2-3, with 10 bases lining up with TRBD2. The CDR3 is 16 amino acids. Germline V gene lookup returns CDR1 SGHTA and CDR2 FQGNSA. After removal of 5 bases from V and 5 bases from J, the junction contained 10 bases not matched to a gene. The CDR3 loop is CASSPPAGGPRDTQYF. As DNA, the CDR3 is TGTGCCAGCAGCCCACCAGCGGGAGGGCCGAGAGATACGCAGTATTTT.

V and J are TRBV21-1 and TRBJ2-7; TRBD1 is the table's D call and was not checked against the DNA. TRBV21-1 is deemed a pseudogene. CDR3 length equals 15 residues. CDR3 in DNA: TGTGCCAGCAGCACAAGGGACAGGGGATCCTACGAGCAGTACTTC. Its protein product is CASSTRDRGSYEQYF.

This clone is a singleton in its sample. V usage is TRBV28 and J usage is TRBJ1-5, with D uncertain. This CDR3 spans 12 amino acids. The V gene lost 6 bases and the J gene lost 6 bases, with 9 bases spanning the gap. Germline CDR1 reads MDHEN; CDR2 reads SYDVKM. CDR3 sequence: CASRIDTQPQHF. The CDR3 bases are TGTGCCAGCAGAATCGACACTCAGCCCCAGCATTTT.

This clone was counted between two and nine times. The chain couples TRBV7-2 to TRBJ2-5, with 7 bases aligning to TRBD1. The J segment lost 4 bases and the V segment lost 5 bases, leaving 7 bases of the junction unmatched. CDR1 is SGHTA, CDR2 FQGNSA, per germline. The CDR3 is 14 amino acids. CDR3 in DNA: TGTGCCAGCAGCACAGACAGGGTTAGAGAGACCCAGTACTTC. Protein product: CASSTDRVRETQYF.

This rearrangement joins TRBV28 to TRBJ2-4; 14 bases are a match to TRBD2. In germline, CDR1 is MDHEN, CDR2 SYDVKM. V shed 1 base, J shed 6 bases, and the junction held 5 bases outside the gene matches. The CDR3 has 17 residues. The chain's CDR3 is CASSLLGTSGRGNIQYF. CDR3 nucleotide sequence: TGTGCCAGCAGTTTATTAGGGACTAGCGGGAGAGGAAACATTCAGTACTTC.

This sequence joins TRBV12-5 and TRBJ2-1; 9 nucleotides match TRBD1. The CDR3 has 16 residues. CDR1 is LGHNT and CDR2 is FRNRAP in the germline V gene. V dropped 4 bases and J dropped 5; count of bases not matched to a gene: 9. The CDR3 DNA follows: TGTGCTAGTGGTTCTAGGCGGGACAGGGAAAACAATGAGCAGTTCTTC. It specifies CASGSRRDRENNEQFF.

This chain links TRBV6-7 with TRBJ2-5, with TRBD1 matching over 9 bases. TRBV6-7 is treated as an ORF (open reading frame) with a function not yet certain. J lost 0 bases, V lost 0 bases, and 11 bases had no gene match. This CDR3 has 19 residues. CDR3 DNA: TGTGCCAGCAGTTACTCGGGACTCACCGGGACAGGGAACCAAGAGACCCAGTACTTC. It encodes CASSYSGLTGTGNQETQYF.

The chain couples TRBV5-4 to TRBJ1-2; 12 bases fit TRBD1. Per germline, CDR1 SGHNT and CDR2 YYREEE (reference sequence). The trim removed 6 bases at V and 4 bases at J, leaving 10 bases unmatched. The CDR3 sequence is 16 residues long. CDR3 protein: CASTPGQGAQSYGYTF. DNA of the CDR3: TGTGCCAGCACCCCGGGACAGGGGGCGCAGAGCTATGGCTACACCTTC.

The genes are TRBV7-2 and TRBJ2-7, with 16 bases aligning to TRBD2. J gave up 7 bases and V 4 bases, and 10 bases lay outside the gene matches. Per germline, CDR1 SGHTA and CDR2 FQGNSA. CDR3 size: 17 residues. The CDR3 DNA follows: TGTGCCAGCAGCTCTGGGGGGACTAGCGGGAGGGCCAAGGAGCAGTACTTC. Translating it yields CASSSGGTSGRAKEQYF.

The chain recombines TRBV7-2 with TRBJ2-1; possibly TRBD2 for D (6 bases). CDR1 is SGHTA and CDR2 is FQGNSA in the germline V gene. CDR3 size: 13 residues. Trimming pared 5 bases from V and 6 bases from J, leaving 11 bases between. CDR3 loop: CASSTDGGNEQFF. CDR3 coding DNA: TGTGCCAGCAGCACTGACGGGGGCAATGAGCAGTTCTTC.

J is TRBJ1-1 and V is TRBV9, with D perhaps TRBD1 (5 bases). The V end lost 0 bases, the J end lost 4 bases, and 13 bases lay between the germline ends. The CDR3 is 15 residues long. Germline loops: CDR1 SGDLS, CDR2 YYNGEE. DNA for the CDR3: TGTGCCAGCAGCGTAGAAGCAGGGTACGGCACTGAAGCTTTCTTT. Encoded protein: CASSVEAGYGTEAFF. Together with reference TRBV9 and TRBJ1-1, the CDR3 gives the full variable domain: DSGVTQTPKHLITATGQRVTLRCSPRSGDLSVYWYQQSLDQGLQFLIQYYNGEERAKGNILERFSAQQFPDLHSELNLSSLELGDSALYFCASSVEAGYGTEAFFGQGTRLTVV.

Worth noting for this clone: The junction and the germline gene differ at one end; a read error may be behind it. The chain is built from TRBV5-4 and TRBJ1-2, with 9 bases lining up with TRBD1. Germline V lookup: CDR1 SGHNT, CDR2 YYREEE (reference sequence). This CDR3 region has 15 residues. In nucleotides, the CDR3 is TGTGCCAGCAGCAGGACAGGGGCCGGCTACCATGGCTACCCCTTC. Its translation: CASSRTGAGYHGYPF.

This sequence joins TRBV7-9 and TRBJ2-4, with unresolved D. Germline V lookup: CDR1 SEHNR, CDR2 FQNEAQ (reference sequence). The CDR3 is made up of 16 amino acids. Trimming left V 5 bases short and J 0 bases short, with 14 bases between. CDR3 coding DNA: TGTGCCAGCAGCGCCTCAGGAAACCTAGCCAAAAACATTCAGTACTTC. It translates to CASSASGNLAKNIQYF.

The chain combines TRBV7-2 with TRBJ1-5; 8 positions agree with TRBD1. Losses at the gene ends were 7 bases for V and 6 bases for J; bases not matched to a gene: 11. There are 15 residues in the CDR3. Germline assignment: CDR1 SGHTA and CDR2 FQGNSA. The CDR3 DNA sequence: TGTGCCAGCACTGAGGGGACAGGAGGGTCTCAGCCCCAGCATTTT. It is translated as CASTEGTGGSQPQHF.